The 15 T cell receptor beta chains in this list originate from one sample, sequenced in a study of CXCR3-negative and CXCR3-positive naive CD8 T cells. UMI-labeled 5' RACE TRB cDNA libraries were prepared from the cells. TCRdb reprocessed the 5' RACE reads, with one entry per CDR3 protein and no DNA. The sample table sets out under 75,000 distinct CDR3 sequences. General study results and limits: Naive cells positive for CXCR3 carried more hydrophobic TRB CDR3s than CXCR3-negative ones.

Their specific antigens are unknown. The sequencing sample was made of naive CXCR3+ CD8+ T cells from blood. Specified subset: CD45RO-CCR7+CD27+CD95- naive CD8+ T cells expressing CXCR3 (TNR3+). Receptor source: a human donor in good health. Some clones in this sample may be carry-over from other donors' samples.

The rearrangement joins TRBV7-2 to TRBJ2-7. CDR3 size: 11 residues. The germline gives CDR1 SGHTA, CDR2 FQGNSA. The CDR3 is CASSLVNEQYF.

This rearrangement joins TRBV4-3 to TRBJ2-3. Germline-derived CDR1 and CDR2 are LGHNA and YSLEER. The CDR3 totals 15 residues. The CDR3 reads CASSQDVGGTDTQYF.

The gene calls are TRBV25-1 and TRBJ2-5. There are 12 residues in the CDR3. Germline-derived CDR1 and CDR2 are MGHDK and SYGVNS. Here the CDR3 reads CASSETIRTQYF. The entire variable domain, with the rest obtained from reference TRBV25-1 and TRBJ2-5, is as follows: EADIYQTPRYLVIGTGKKITLECSQTMGHDKMYWYQQDPGMELHLIHYSYGVNSTEKGDLSSESTVSRIRTEHFPLTLESARPSHTSQYLCASSETIRTQYFGPGTRLLVL.

The chain employs TRBV12-3 or TRBV12-4 and TRBJ2-7; TCRdb selects TRBD1, and the lack of DNA leaves this call unchecked. The CDR3 contains 14 residues. CDR3 amino acids: CASSWWDRAYEQYF.

The V gene is TRBV29-1, the J gene TRBJ1-1; without DNA, the TCRdb call of TRBD1 cannot be checked. This CDR3 has 13 residues. Germline-derived CDR1 and CDR2 are SQVTM and ANQGSEA. CDR3 sequence reads: CSVLPGARTEAFF.

This rearrangement joins TRBV28 to TRBJ1-1. This CDR3 is built from 15 residues. Per the germline V gene, CDR1 is MDHEN and CDR2 is SYDVKM. CDR3 amino acids: CASSLMGEANTEAFF.

The chain has TRBV15 and TRBJ2-2. The germline CDR1 and CDR2 sequences are LNHNV and YYDKDF (reference sequence). CDR3 size: 12 residues. The CDR3 loop is CATRRLTGELFF.

V gene TRBV12-3 or TRBV12-4 combines with J gene TRBJ2-1; TCRdb proposes TRBD1, but this gene call is untestable without DNA. The CDR3 totals 13 residues. The CDR3 here is CASSSMPPDEQFF.

This chain joins TRBV28 and TRBJ1-5. Germline V CDR1 and CDR2: MDHEN, SYDVKM. The CDR3 loop spans 14 amino acids. CDR3 residues: CASSFSVSNQPQHF.

The V gene is TRBV5-6, the J gene TRBJ2-7; the D call of TRBD1 rests on TCRdb alone, since no DNA is present to check it. Germline CDR1 reads SGHDT; CDR2 reads YYEEEE. This CDR3 region has 13 residues. The CDR3 loop is CASSLEAGAEQYF.

The chain couples TRBV4-3 to TRBJ2-7; lacking DNA, the TRBD1 call made by TCRdb goes unchecked. Germline CDR1 reads LGHNA; CDR2 reads YSLEER. This CDR3 spans 13 amino acids. CDR3: CASSQTGSHEQYF.

J is TRBJ1-1 and V is TRBV6-5. The CDR3 sequence is 13 residues long. Per germline, CDR1 MNHEY and CDR2 SVGAGI. This chain's CDR3 is CASSPGGLREAFF.

The chain joins TRBV12-3 or TRBV12-4 to TRBJ2-7; the D call from TCRdb, TRBD2, cannot be confirmed without DNA. The CDR3 is 14 residues long. The CDR3 region is CTSSFGLAEYEQYF.

This rearrangement joins TRBV6-5 to TRBJ1-5; TCRdb designates TRBD1, a call that cannot be tested without DNA. CDR1 is MNHEY, CDR2 SVGAGI, per germline. The CDR3 has 15 residues. The CDR3 protein is CATTDTGYGNQPQHF.

V is TRBV6-5 and J is TRBJ2-1. CDR3 length: 13 amino acids. The germline V gene has CDR1 MNHEY and CDR2 SVGAGI. The CDR3 here is CASSNDHHNEQFF.